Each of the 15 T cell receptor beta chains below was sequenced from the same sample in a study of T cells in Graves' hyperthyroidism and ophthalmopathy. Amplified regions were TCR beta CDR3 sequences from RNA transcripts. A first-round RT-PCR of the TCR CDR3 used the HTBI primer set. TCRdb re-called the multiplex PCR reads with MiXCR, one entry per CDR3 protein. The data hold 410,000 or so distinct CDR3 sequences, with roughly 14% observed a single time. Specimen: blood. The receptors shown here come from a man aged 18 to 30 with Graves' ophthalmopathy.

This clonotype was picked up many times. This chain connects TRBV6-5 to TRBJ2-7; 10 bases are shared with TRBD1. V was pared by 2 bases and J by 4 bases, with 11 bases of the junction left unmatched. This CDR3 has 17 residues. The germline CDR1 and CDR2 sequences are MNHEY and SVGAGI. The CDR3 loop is CASSYPGTGVTLYEQYF. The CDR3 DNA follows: TGTGCCAGCAGTTACCCCGGGACAGGGGTTACTTTGTACGAGCAGTACTTC.

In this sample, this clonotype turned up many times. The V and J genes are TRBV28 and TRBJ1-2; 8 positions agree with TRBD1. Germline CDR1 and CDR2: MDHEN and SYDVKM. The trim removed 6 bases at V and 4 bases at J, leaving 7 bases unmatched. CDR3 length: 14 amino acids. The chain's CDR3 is CASRSSGQGYGYTF. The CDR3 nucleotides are TGTGCCAGCAGGAGTTCAGGACAGGGCTATGGCTACACCTTC.

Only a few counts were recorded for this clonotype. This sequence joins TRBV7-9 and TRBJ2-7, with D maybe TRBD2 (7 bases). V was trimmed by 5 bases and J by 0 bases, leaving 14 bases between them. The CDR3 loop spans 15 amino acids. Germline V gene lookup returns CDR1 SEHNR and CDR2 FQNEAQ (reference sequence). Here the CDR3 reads CASSRRGPISYEQYF. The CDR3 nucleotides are TGTGCCAGCAGCCGGCGGGGGCCGATCTCCTACGAGCAGTACTTC.

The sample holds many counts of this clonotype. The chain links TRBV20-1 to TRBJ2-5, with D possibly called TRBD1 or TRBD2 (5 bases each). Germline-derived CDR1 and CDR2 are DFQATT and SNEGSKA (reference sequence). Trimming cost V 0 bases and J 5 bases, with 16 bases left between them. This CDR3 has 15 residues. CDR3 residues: CSARDFGGSQETQYF. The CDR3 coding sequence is TGCAGTGCTAGAGATTTTGGGGGTTCTCAGGAGACCCAGTACTTC.

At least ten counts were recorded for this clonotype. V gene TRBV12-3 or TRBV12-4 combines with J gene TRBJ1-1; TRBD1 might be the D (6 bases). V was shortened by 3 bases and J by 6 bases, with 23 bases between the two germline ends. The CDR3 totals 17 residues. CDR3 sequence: CASSFSPPGATDAEAFF. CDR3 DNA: TGTGCCAGCAGTTTCTCCCCGCCGGGGGCTACCGACGCTGAAGCTTTCTTT.

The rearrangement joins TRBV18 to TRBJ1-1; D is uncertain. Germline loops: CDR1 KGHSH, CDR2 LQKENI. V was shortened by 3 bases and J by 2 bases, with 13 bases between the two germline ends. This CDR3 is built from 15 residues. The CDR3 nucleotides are TGTGCCAGCTCACCGAAACGAGGGATAAACACTGAAGCTTTCTTT. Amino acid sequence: CASSPKRGINTEAFF.

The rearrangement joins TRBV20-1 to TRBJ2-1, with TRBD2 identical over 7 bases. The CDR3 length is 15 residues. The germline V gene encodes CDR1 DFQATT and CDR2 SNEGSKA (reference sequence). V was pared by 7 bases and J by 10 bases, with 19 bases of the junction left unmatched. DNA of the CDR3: TGCAGTGTAAAGACTGCGACTAGCATTTGGCAGGAGCAGTTCTTC. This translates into CSVKTATSIWQEQFF.

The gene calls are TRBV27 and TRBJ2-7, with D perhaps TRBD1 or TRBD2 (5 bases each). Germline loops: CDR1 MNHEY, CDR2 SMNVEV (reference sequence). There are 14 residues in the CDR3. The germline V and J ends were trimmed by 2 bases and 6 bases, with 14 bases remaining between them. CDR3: CASSLRLDGGEQYF. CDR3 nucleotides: TGTGCCAGCAGTTTACGGCTCGATGGGGGCGAGCAGTACTTC.

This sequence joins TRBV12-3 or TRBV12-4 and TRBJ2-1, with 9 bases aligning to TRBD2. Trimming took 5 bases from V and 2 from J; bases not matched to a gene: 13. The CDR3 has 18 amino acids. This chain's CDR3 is CASSGVEGGGGPYNEQFF. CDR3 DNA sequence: TGTGCCAGCAGTGGGGTAGAGGGCGGGGGGGGTCCCTACAATGAGCAGTTCTTC.

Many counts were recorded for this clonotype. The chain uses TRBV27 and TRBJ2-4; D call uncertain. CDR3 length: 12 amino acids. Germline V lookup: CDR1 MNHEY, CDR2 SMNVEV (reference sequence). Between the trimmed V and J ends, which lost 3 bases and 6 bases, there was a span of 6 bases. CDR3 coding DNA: TGTGCCAGCAGTTTCCTAGGAAACATTCAGTACTTC. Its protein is CASSFLGNIQYF.

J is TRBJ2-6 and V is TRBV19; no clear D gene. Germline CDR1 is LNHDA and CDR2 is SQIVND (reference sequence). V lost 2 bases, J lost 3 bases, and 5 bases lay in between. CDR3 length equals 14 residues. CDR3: CASSIWVGANVLTF. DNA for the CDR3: TGTGCCAGTAGTATATGGGTTGGGGCCAACGTCCTGACTTTC.

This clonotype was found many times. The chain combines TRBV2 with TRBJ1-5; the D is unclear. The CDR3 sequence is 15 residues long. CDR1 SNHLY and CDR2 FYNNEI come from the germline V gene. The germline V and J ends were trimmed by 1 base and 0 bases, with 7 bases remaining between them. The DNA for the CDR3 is TGTGCCAGCAGTGAAGTATATTATAGCAATCAGCCCCAGCATTTT. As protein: CASSEVYYSNQPQHF.

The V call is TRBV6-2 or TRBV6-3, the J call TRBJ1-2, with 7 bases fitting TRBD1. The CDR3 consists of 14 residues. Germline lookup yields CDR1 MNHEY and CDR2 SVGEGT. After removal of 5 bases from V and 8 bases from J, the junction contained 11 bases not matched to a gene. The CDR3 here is CASSPITGAEGYTF. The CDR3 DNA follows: TGTGCCAGCAGTCCCATCACAGGGGCTGAAGGCTACACCTTC.

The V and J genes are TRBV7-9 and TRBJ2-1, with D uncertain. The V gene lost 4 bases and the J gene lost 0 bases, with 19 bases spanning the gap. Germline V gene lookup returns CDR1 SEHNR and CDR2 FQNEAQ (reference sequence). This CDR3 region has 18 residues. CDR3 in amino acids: CASSSSEGLASSYNEQFF. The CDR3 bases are TGTGCCAGCAGCTCATCCGAAGGGCTCGCTAGCTCCTACAATGAGCAGTTCTTC. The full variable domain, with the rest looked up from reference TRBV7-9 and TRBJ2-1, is DTGVSQNPRHKITKRGQNVTFRCDPISEHNRLYWYRQTLGQGPEFLTYFQNEAQLEKSRLLSDRFSAERPKGSFSTLEIQRTEQGDSAMYLCASSSSEGLASSYNEQFFGPGTRLTVL.

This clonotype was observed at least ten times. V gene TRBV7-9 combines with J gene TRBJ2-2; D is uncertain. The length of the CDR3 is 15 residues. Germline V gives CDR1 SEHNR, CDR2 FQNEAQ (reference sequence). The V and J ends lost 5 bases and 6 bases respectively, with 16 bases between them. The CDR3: CASSPTALGAGELFF. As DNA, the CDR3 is TGTGCCAGCAGCCCGACCGCCCTGGGCGCCGGGGAGCTGTTTTTT.